This T cell receptor beta chain stems from a study of CD8 T cells in Susac syndrome. CD8+ and CD4+ T cells from blood underwent TCR beta sequencing, which was carried out in a high-throughput format. While CD8+ and CD4+ T cells were isolated negatively, TEMRA cells were enriched by FACS. Reverse transcription of roughly 0.5 to 1 ug RNA used random hexamers. Amplification of TCR beta CDR3 was carried out by immunoSEQ multiplex PCR, which covered 54 Vbeta and 13 Jbeta segments. MiXCR, run by TCRdb on the immunoSEQ multiplex PCR reads, gives a single entry per CDR3 protein. The profile covers under 200,000 distinct CDR3 sequences, with about 95% appearing a single time and about 0.16% taken by the ten largest. The length of the CDR3 is 13 residues. The germline V gene encodes CDR1 MNHEY and CDR2 SMNVEV (reference sequence). V lost 7 bases and J lost 4, with 11 bases in between.

The receptor was derived from a human donor with multiple sclerosis. Sequencing input: CD8+ T cells from PBMCs. This chain links TRBV27 with TRBJ2-1; D is perhaps TRBD2 (6 bases). DNA of the CDR3: TGTGCCAGCACCGACGGGGGATACAATGAGCAGTTCTTC. This gives the protein CASTDGGYNEQFF.